This T cell receptor beta chain was sequenced during a study of cytomegalovirus exposure and HLA in healthy donors. The PCR had 60 Vbeta and 13 Jbeta primers. The repertoire was sequenced with immunoSEQ multiplex PCR; TCRdb's copy has only in-frame clones and lacks some. The sample lists about 120,000 clones, around four fifths occurring once. Germline-derived CDR1 and CDR2 are SGHNT and YYREEE (reference sequence). The V gene end was trimmed by 4 bases and the J gene end by 3 bases; junction bases not matched to a gene: 3. The CDR3 sequence is 14 residues long. The rearrangement joins TRBV5-4 to TRBJ2-7, with 11 bases matching TRBD2. The source is a woman aged 40 to 49 in good health and CMV-seronegative. The sample was PBMCs. CDR3 DNA: TGTGCCAGCAGCGATAGCGGGAGGGTCTACGAGCAGTACTTC. Its protein product is CASSDSGRVYEQYF.